The present T cell receptor beta chain was sequenced within a study of OX40 agonist ivuxolimab in advanced cancers. Study overall: From about 23 to 85 years was the age range, with a mean of roughly 64 years, and about 83% were male.

This clone has only one observation. Its antigen is unidentified. Germline assignment: CDR1 SGHVS and CDR2 FQNEAQ. This CDR3 spans 14 amino acids. Between the trimmed V and J ends, which lost 5 bases and 5 bases, there was a span of 12 bases. Study results and caveats: Clones of CD4+ and CD8+ blood T cells grew by week 6 at doses of 0.1 to 3.0 mg/kg.

Profiling relied on immunoSEQ multiplex PCR, and the TCRdb table lists in-frame clones only, not all of them. The sample includes 30,000 to 40,000 clones, approximately 80% of them seen just once. The V and J genes are TRBV7-8 and TRBJ2-2; D may be TRBD2 (6 bases). The sample was CD4+ or CD8+ T cells sorted from blood, taken in a trial of the OX40 agonist ivuxolimab. The TCR was taken from an adult with an advanced solid tumor such as melanoma, head and neck, liver or kidney cancer. This chain's CDR3 is CASSGGVSTGELFF. Written as DNA, the CDR3 is TGTGCCAGCAGCGGCGGGGTCTCTACCGGGGAGCTGTTTTTT.